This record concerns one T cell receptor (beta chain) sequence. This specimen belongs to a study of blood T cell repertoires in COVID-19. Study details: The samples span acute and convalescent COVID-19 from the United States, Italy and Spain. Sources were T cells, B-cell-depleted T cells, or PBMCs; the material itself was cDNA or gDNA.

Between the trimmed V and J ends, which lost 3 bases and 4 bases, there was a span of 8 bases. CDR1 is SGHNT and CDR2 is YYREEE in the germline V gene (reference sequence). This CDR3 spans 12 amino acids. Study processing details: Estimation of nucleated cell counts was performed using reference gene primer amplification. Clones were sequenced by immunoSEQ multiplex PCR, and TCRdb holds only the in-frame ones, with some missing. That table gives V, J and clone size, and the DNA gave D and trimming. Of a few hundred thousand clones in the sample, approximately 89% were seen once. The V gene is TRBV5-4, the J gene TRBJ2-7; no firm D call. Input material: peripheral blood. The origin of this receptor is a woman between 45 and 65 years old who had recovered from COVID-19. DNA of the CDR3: TGTGCCAGCAGCTCCTCGGGTTACGAGCAGTACTTC. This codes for CASSSSGYEQYF.